The clone carrying this TCR beta chain was detected a few times. Its antigen is still unknown. This record belongs to a study of cytomegalovirus exposure and HLA in healthy donors. Points from the study as a whole: In a later analysis, several top co-occurrence clusters appeared linked to parvovirus B19, influenza, CMV and Epstein-Barr virus. In a later analysis, most CMV-associated TCR beta chains appeared HLA-restricted.

The CDR3 runs to 18 residues. Germline values: CDR1 MDHEN, CDR2 SYDVKM. Between the trimmed V and J ends, which lost 5 bases and 6 bases, there was a span of 26 bases. In the PCR, 60 Vbeta and 13 Jbeta primers were used. Repertoires were generated with immunoSEQ multiplex PCR, while TCRdb's copy carries only in-frame clones and drops some. The sample lists under 200,000 clones, roughly four fifths occurring once. The receptor was derived from a woman aged 50 to 60 in good health and CMV-seronegative. The rearrangement uses TRBV28 and TRBJ1-5; no definite D call. The sequencing sample was made of PBMCs. The CDR3 sequence: CASSPPAGSRSAIQPQHF. CDR3 in DNA: TGTGCCAGCAGTCCCCCGGCGGGGTCCAGGAGTGCCATTCAGCCCCAGCATTTT. Full variable domain (missing parts from reference TRBV28 and TRBJ1-5): DVKVTQSSRYLVKRTGEKVFLECVQDMDHENMFWYRQDPGLGLRLIYFSYDVKMKEKGDIPEGYSVSREKKERFSLILESASTNQTSMYLCASSPPAGSRSAIQPQHFGDGTRLSIL.